This TCR beta chain was sequenced in a study of PD-1 blockade in classical Hodgkin lymphoma. General study findings and limits: TCR diversity in CD4+, not CD8+, cells rose significantly by C4D1. The origin of the repertoire differences remains undefined, with disease activity or prior therapy as possible causes. Healthy donors reportedly exceeded newly diagnosed patients in baseline TCR diversity.

The CDR3 length is 15 residues. The V and J ends lost 3 bases and 7 bases, in that order; junction bases with no gene match: 9. Germline loops: CDR1 SGHRS, CDR2 YFSETQ. Generated by immunoSEQ multiplex PCR, the TCRdb table keeps only in-frame clones and is missing some. Among about 93,000 clones listed, 78% were seen once. Documented time point: cycle 4 day 1 (C4D1), after less than seven weeks of nivolumab. Relapse was seen in all patients after autologous stem cell transplantation, and brentuximab vedotin exposure was variable. Comment on this clone: What it binds is unknown.

This TCR was sampled from a human donor with classical Hodgkin lymphoma. Material: peripheral blood mononuclear cells (PBMCs), obtained before the fourth cycle of nivolumab. The V gene is TRBV5-1, the J gene TRBJ1-4; 7 bases match TRBD1. The CDR3 region has the DNA TGCGCCAGCAGCTCTACAGGGGTCGGGGGTGAAAAACTGTTTTTT. Its translation: CASSSTGVGGEKLFF.